The 25 T cell receptor beta chains below come from one sample, sequenced in a study of T cells in Graves' hyperthyroidism and ophthalmopathy. TCR beta CDR3 regions were amplified from RNA transcripts. Initially, a first-round RT-PCR of the TCR CDR3 employed the HTBI primer set. TCRdb analysed the multiplex PCR reads with MiXCR anew, one entry per CDR3 protein. The sample yields about 600,000 distinct CDR3 sequences, more than 14% seen once. Sequencing was carried out using blood. The receptors here all came from a woman aged 45 to 65 with Graves' ophthalmopathy.

This clonotype was detected many times. The V and J genes are TRBV15 and TRBJ2-1; 11 nucleotides agree with TRBD2. The V segment lost 0 bases and the J segment 1 base; nucleotides outside the gene matches: 5. The germline CDR1 and CDR2 sequences are LNHNV and YYDKDF (reference sequence). This CDR3 contains 18 residues. CDR3 coding DNA: TGTGCCACCAGCAGAGATTTGGCTAGCGGGAGGTCCTACAATGAGCAGTTCTTC. It yields the protein CATSRDLASGRSYNEQFF.

The rearrangement joins TRBV4-3 to TRBJ1-1; D is unclear. Germline CDR1 LGHNA, CDR2 YSLEER. V was cut by 0 bases and J by 3 bases, with 5 bases left in between. This CDR3 is 13 amino acids long. The CDR3 DNA reads as TGCGCCAGCAGCCAAGACAGCTACACTGAAGCTTTCTTT. It specifies CASSQDSYTEAFF.

At least ten counts were recorded for this clonotype. The chain carries TRBV20-1 and TRBJ2-7; D is uncertain. This CDR3 has 11 residues. The germline V and J ends were trimmed by 3 bases and 5 bases, with 8 bases remaining between them. CDR1 and CDR2 (germline): DFQATT, SNEGSKA (reference sequence). CDR3 loop: CSASWADEQYF. The CDR3 bases are TGCAGTGCTAGCTGGGCCGACGAGCAGTACTTC.

The rearrangement uses TRBV19 and TRBJ1-3; D is ambiguous. The CDR3 sequence is 13 residues long. V lost 3 bases to trimming and J lost 1 base, with 4 bases between them. CDR1 is LNHDA, CDR2 SQIVND, per germline (reference sequence). In DNA, the CDR3 is TGTGCCAGTAGTATGCAATCTGGAAACACCATATATTTT. It specifies CASSMQSGNTIYF.

This chain connects TRBV7-3 to TRBJ2-1; D gene unclear. The length of the CDR3 is 12 residues. V was shortened by 4 bases and J by 9 bases, with 10 bases between the two germline ends. Germline V CDR1 and CDR2: SGHTA, FQGTGA. The CDR3 DNA follows: TGTGCCAGCAGCTCGAAGGAAGGTGAGCAGTTCTTC. It codes for CASSSKEGEQFF.

With regard to this clonotype: A much larger clone lies a single base off, so this may be a read error. The conserved closing phenylalanine or tryptophan is absent in this CDR3, likely reflecting a read error. V gene TRBV5-1 combines with J gene TRBJ2-1; 9 nucleotides align to TRBD1. V shed 4 bases and J 8 bases; nucleotides not matched to a gene: 10. The CDR3 length is 15 residues. Germline V CDR1 and CDR2: SGHRS, YFSETQ. The CDR3 spells CASSRTPGQGYEQFL. The CDR3 DNA is TGCGCCAGCAGCCGAACTCCGGGACAGGGTTATGAGCAGTTCCTC.

This clonotype was observed many times. CDR3 region: CASSPGLAGVRNEQFF. DNA for the CDR3: TGTGCCAGCAGCCCGGGACTAGCGGGAGTTAGGAATGAGCAGTTCTTC. The J gene is TRBJ2-1, the V gene TRBV27; the match to TRBD2 covers 14 bases. J was trimmed by 7 bases and V by 6 bases; bases with no gene match: 8. Germline CDR1 is MNHEY and CDR2 is SMNVEV (reference sequence). This CDR3 has 16 residues.

In its sample, this clonotype was seen many times. The genes are TRBV28 and TRBJ2-7, with 7 bases aligning to TRBD1. V dropped 8 bases and J dropped 3; count of bases not matched to a gene: 10. Germline V gives CDR1 MDHEN, CDR2 SYDVKM. The CDR3 spans 14 residues. The CDR3 DNA reads as TGTGCCAGCGGGATCACAGGGGACCTCTACGAGCAGTACTTC. Translated: CASGITGDLYEQYF.

This clonotype was detected many times. The CDR3 sequence: CASSLSFPETDTQYF. DNA of the CDR3: TGTGCCAGCAGCTTAAGTTTCCCCGAGACAGATACGCAGTATTTT. The chain is built from TRBV11-2 and TRBJ2-3; D gene ambiguous. The CDR3 loop spans 15 amino acids. CDR1 is SGHAT and CDR2 is FQNNGV in the germline V gene. Trimming pared 2 bases from V and 3 bases from J, leaving 12 bases between.

The genes are TRBV19 and TRBJ2-7; 11 nucleotides line up with TRBD2. Germline V gene lookup returns CDR1 LNHDA and CDR2 SQIVND (reference sequence). The junction had 7 bases not matched to a gene; V was cut back by 9 bases and J by 3 bases. This CDR3 region has 14 residues. CDR3 nucleotides: TGTGCCAGCTCGATAGCGGGAGGGTACTACGAGCAGTACTTC. It encodes CASSIAGGYYEQYF.

This clonotype was counted only a few times. The chain recombines TRBV6-6 with TRBJ1-6; TRBD1 matches at 8 bases. Germline V CDR1 and CDR2: MNHNY, SVGAGI (reference sequence). This CDR3 has 15 amino acids. The ends lost 2 bases at V and 10 bases at J; junction bases unmatched: 7. CDR3 in amino acids: CASSYGGRGQSPLHF. CDR3 coding DNA: TGTGCCAGCAGTTACGGGGGCAGGGGGCAATCACCCCTCCACTTT.

This clonotype was seen ten or more times. V gene TRBV28 combines with J gene TRBJ2-1; 7 positions match TRBD2. CDR1 and CDR2 from the germline V gene are MDHEN and SYDVKM. Trimming took 2 bases from V and 9 from J; bases not matched to a gene: 7. The CDR3 spans 14 residues. CDR3 residues: CASSLKGRASEQFF. The CDR3 region has the DNA TGTGCCAGCAGTTTAAAGGGGAGGGCCAGTGAGCAGTTCTTC. The full variable domain, its missing parts supplied by reference TRBV28 and TRBJ2-1, is DVKVTQSSRYLVKRTGEKVFLECVQDMDHENMFWYRQDPGLGLRLIYFSYDVKMKEKGDIPEGYSVSREKKERFSLILESASTNQTSMYLCASSLKGRASEQFFGPGTRLTVL.

The chain carries TRBV19 and TRBJ1-2, with 10 bases matching TRBD1. Losses at the gene ends were 7 bases for V and 8 bases for J; bases not matched to a gene: 10. Germline CDR1 LNHDA, CDR2 SQIVND (reference sequence). The CDR3 runs to 14 residues. The CDR3 reads CASTQTGTGAGYTF. The CDR3, as DNA: TGTGCCAGTACCCAAACTGGGACAGGGGCCGGCTACACCTTC.

The chain uses TRBV28 and TRBJ1-4; TRBD1 matches at 8 bases. The CDR3 is made up of 15 amino acids. J gave up 5 bases and V 2 bases, and 4 bases lay outside the gene matches. Germline assignment: CDR1 MDHEN and CDR2 SYDVKM. The CDR3 region has the DNA TGTGCCAGCAGTTTAGCAGGGGGCAGGAATGAAAAACTGTTTTTT. Translated: CASSLAGGRNEKLFF.

This clonotype was recorded many times. The chain combines TRBV28 with TRBJ2-3; 7 nucleotides align to TRBD2. The V gene end was trimmed by 8 bases and the J gene end by 2 bases; junction bases not matched to a gene: 13. The CDR3 loop spans 16 amino acids. CDR1 and CDR2 from the germline V gene are MDHEN and SYDVKM. The CDR3 loop reads CASSQRGGTITDTQYF. The CDR3 DNA is TGTGCCAGCTCGCAGCGGGGCGGTACCATCACAGATACGCAGTATTTT.

This clonotype was seen more than once but under ten times. V is TRBV10-3 and J is TRBJ1-4; 9 positions match TRBD1. The CDR3 runs 18 residues. V was clipped by 10 bases and J by 5 bases; unmatched bases: 20. Germline values: CDR1 ENHRY, CDR2 SYGVKD. The CDR3 sequence is CASSRPPGQGRHNEKLFF. As DNA, the CDR3 is TGTGCCAGCAGCAGACCACCGGGACAGGGTCGGCACAATGAAAAACTGTTTTTT.

The genes are TRBV9 and TRBJ2-6; unclear D gene. This CDR3 is built from 16 residues. Germline V lookup: CDR1 SGDLS, CDR2 YYNGEE. V lost 3 bases to trimming and J lost 0 bases, with 10 bases between them. The CDR3, as DNA: TGTGCCAGCAGCGCCGGACGGATCTCTGGGGCCAACGTCCTGACTTTC. This codes for CASSAGRISGANVLTF.

This clonotype appeared a few times. This chain links TRBV7-9 with TRBJ2-1; no reliable D call. Germline CDR1 SEHNR, CDR2 FQNEAQ (reference sequence). The CDR3 length is 15 residues. V was shortened by 4 bases and J by 5 bases, with 15 bases between the two germline ends. CDR3 sequence: CASSSLGTGDNEQFF. In nucleotides, the CDR3 is TGTGCCAGCAGCTCCTTGGGAACGGGCGACAATGAGCAGTTCTTC.

The V call is TRBV5-1, the J call TRBJ2-3; TRBD2 is a possible D gene (6 bases). This CDR3 has 14 amino acids. Germline V gives CDR1 SGHRS, CDR2 YFSETQ. V was trimmed by 4 bases and J by 4 bases, leaving 13 bases between them. CDR3: CASSPGGESDTQYF. The CDR3 DNA reads as TGCGCCAGCAGCCCCGGGGGAGAGTCAGATACGCAGTATTTT.

The chain combines TRBV24-1 with TRBJ2-5; D not resolved. The germline V gene has CDR1 KGHDR and CDR2 SFDVKD. The CDR3 totals 13 residues. V was cut by 1 base and J by 5 bases, with 7 bases left in between. The CDR3 protein is CATSDLDWETQYF. The CDR3 region has the DNA TGTGCCACCAGTGATTTAGACTGGGAGACCCAGTACTTC.

This clonotype was picked up many times. The chain recombines TRBV2 with TRBJ1-3, with 10 bases matching TRBD1. From germline, CDR1 is SNHLY and CDR2 FYNNEI. CDR3 length equals 15 residues. The trim removed 3 bases at V and 5 bases at J, leaving 4 bases unmatched. This CDR3 is CASSDRTGGRNTIYF. Written as DNA, the CDR3 is TGTGCCAGCAGTGATCGGACAGGGGGTAGAAACACCATATATTTT. Filled out from reference TRBV2 and TRBJ1-3, the complete variable domain reads EPEVTQTPSHQVTQMGQEVILRCVPISNHLYFYWYRQILGQKVEFLVSFYNNEISEKSEIFDDQFSVERPDGSNFTLKIRSTKLEDSAMYFCASSDRTGGRNTIYFGEGSWLTVV.

This clonotype was seen more than once but under ten times. This chain connects TRBV20-1 to TRBJ2-5, with D maybe TRBD2 (6 bases). CDR1 DFQATT and CDR2 SNEGSKA come from the germline V gene (reference sequence). Trimming stripped 6 bases from V and 2 bases from J, with 16 bases between. This CDR3 region has 14 residues. The CDR3 DNA reads as TGCAGTGCCCTACCGGGACTGGTACAAGAGACCCAGTACTTC. Its protein product is CSALPGLVQETQYF.

This clonotype has ten or more counts. The chain links TRBV14 to TRBJ1-2; D remains unclear. Trimming removed 3 bases at V and 5 bases at J, with 10 bases between. Germline CDR1 and CDR2: SGHDN and FVKESK. The CDR3 spans 13 residues. The CDR3 region has the DNA TGTGCCAGCAGCCAGGGAAGCGCGTATGGCTACACCTTC. This codes for CASSQGSAYGYTF.

The chain links TRBV6-5 to TRBJ1-2; 9 nucleotides align to TRBD1. The CDR3 has 14 amino acids. The germline V gene has CDR1 MNHEY and CDR2 SVGAGI. Trimming removed 4 bases from V and 8 bases from J; junction bases left unmatched: 8. CDR3 in amino acids: CASSSGTGSRGYTF. The CDR3 bases are TGTGCCAGCAGTTCCGGGACAGGGTCTCGAGGCTACACCTTC.

This clonotype was counted only a few times. The chain combines TRBV6-5 with TRBJ1-4, with 7 positions matching TRBD1. The CDR3 consists of 16 residues. V trimming: 2 bases; J trimming: 5 bases; junction bases outside the gene matches: 8. CDR1 is MNHEY, CDR2 SVGAGI, per germline. The CDR3, as DNA: TGTGCCAGCAGTTACGGAACAGGGGAAGGGAATGAAAAACTGTTTTTT. The encoded protein is CASSYGTGEGNEKLFF.